This T cell receptor beta chain was identified during a study of CD8+ T cells in alopecia areata. Sequencing relied on a cDNA template that was reverse transcribed from extracted RNA. Data came from immunoSEQ multiplex PCR; TCRdb stores just in-frame clones and leaves some out. This sample has roughly 200,000 clones, with roughly 60% found just once. The material sequenced was CD4+ T cells sorted from blood, taken at week 0. The sequence was collected from a human donor with alopecia areata.

The CDR3: CASTKTGVTTDTQYF. The CDR3 coding sequence is TGTGCCAGCACTAAGACAGGGGTGACCACAGATACGCAGTATTTT. This chain connects TRBV2 to TRBJ2-3, with TRBD1 identical over 8 bases. Per the germline V gene, CDR1 is SNHLY and CDR2 is FYNNEI. The CDR3 is 15 residues long. Trimming took 7 bases from V and 2 from J; bases not matched to a gene: 8. Full variable domain (missing parts from reference TRBV2 and TRBJ2-3): EPEVTQTPSHQVTQMGQEVILRCVPISNHLYFYWYRQILGQKVEFLVSFYNNEISEKSEIFDDQFSVERPDGSNFTLKIRSTKLEDSAMYFCASTKTGVTTDTQYFGPGTRLTVL.